The clone carrying this TCR beta chain was seen repeatedly, ten times or more. The antigen remains undetermined. Treatment reported: skin biopsy from PPD injection site in Mantoux-positive individual. The library had UMIs added by 3' ligation of an oligonucleotide to TCR cDNA. This specimen belongs to a study of naive and memory T cell subsets. Study conclusions and caveats: TCR transcript changes with activation or differentiation may affect this RNA method.

The SP2 primer and nested alpha and beta constant region primers amplified ligated cDNA in four rounds. Each CDR3 protein is one row after TCRdb ran MiXCR on the UMI-ligation and nested PCR reads. The table has approximately 21,000 distinct CDR3 sequences, about 6.1% seen once; the top ten hold 6.2%. The clonotype originates from an adult in good health. Sequences were derived from skin, sampled from a tuberculin skin test site.

CDR3 loop: CASSPPNRGTKNIQYF. As DNA, the CDR3 is TGTGCCAGCAGCCCACCCAACAGGGGGACCAAAAACATTCAGTACTTC. This sequence joins TRBV7-9 and TRBJ2-4, with 8 bases identical to TRBD1. V was pared by 5 bases and J by 2 bases, with 8 bases of the junction left unmatched. Germline V gives CDR1 SEHNR, CDR2 FQNEAQ (reference sequence). CDR3 length: 16 amino acids. The variable domain in full, completed from reference TRBV7-9 and TRBJ2-4, reads DTGVSQNPRHKITKRGQNVTFRCDPISEHNRLYWYRQTLGQGPEFLTYFQNEAQLEKSRLLSDRFSAERPKGSFSTLEIQRTEQGDSAMYLCASSPPNRGTKNIQYFGAGTRLSVL.